The 5 T cell receptor beta chains listed next were all sequenced from one sample in a study of shared clonotypes between healthy human individuals. Profiled with immunoSEQ multiplex PCR; TCRdb holds only in-frame clones, not every one. This sample has some 2,500,000 clones, with approximately 94% found just once. The sample was naive CD4+ T cells from PBMCs. Regarding subset: CD45RA+ positively selected. The receptors derive from a man aged 18 to 29 in good health. Some clones in this sample may be carry-over from other donors' samples.

A single count supports this clone. At the DNA level, this CDR3 is encoded by other sequences in the same sample as well. The V and J genes are TRBV5-1 and TRBJ2-7, with 8 positions matching TRBD1. CDR1 and CDR2 from the germline V gene are SGHRS and YFSETQ. CDR3 size: 13 residues. V lost 4 bases and J lost 2; bases outside the gene matches: 2. The CDR3 loop reads CASSRDRPYEQYF. CDR3 bases: TGCGCCAGCAGCAGGGACAGGCCCTACGAGCAGTACTTC.

The chain carries TRBV19 and TRBJ1-5; 8 bases align to TRBD1. The CDR3 contains 16 residues. Per the germline V gene, CDR1 is LNHDA and CDR2 is SQIVND (reference sequence). V shed 1 base, J shed 3 bases, and the junction held 5 bases outside the gene matches. The CDR3 DNA sequence: TGTGCCAGTAGTATAGGGAAGGACAGGGACAATCAGCCCCAGCATTTT. Encoded protein: CASSIGKDRDNQPQHF.

This clone was counted once. The chain uses TRBV27 and TRBJ2-7; TRBD2 matches 10 bases. Unmatched junction bases numbered 15, after V lost 4 bases and J lost 9 bases. Germline V gene lookup returns CDR1 MNHEY and CDR2 SMNVEV (reference sequence). The CDR3 sequence is 16 residues long. The CDR3 sequence is CASSWASGSPTVAQYF. The CDR3 bases are TGTGCCAGCAGTTGGGCTAGCGGGAGTCCTACTGTCGCGCAGTACTTC.

Worth noting for this clone: Other DNA sequences in the sample encode the same CDR3. The CDR3 DNA reads TGCGCCAGCAGCCAAGAAAGGAATCAGCCCCAGCATTTT. As protein: CASSQERNQPQHF. The gene calls are TRBV4-3 and TRBJ1-5; D is ambiguous. Germline V lookup: CDR1 LGHNA, CDR2 YSLEER. The V end lost 0 bases, the J end lost 4 bases, and 4 bases lay between the germline ends. This CDR3 contains 13 residues.

V usage is TRBV19 and J usage is TRBJ2-3; 12 bases are shared with TRBD2. The CDR3 runs 19 residues. CDR1 and CDR2 (germline): LNHDA, SQIVND (reference sequence). V lost 0 bases to trimming and J lost 4 bases; unmatched junction nucleotides: 11. The CDR3 sequence: CASSIDGPASGRGSDTQYF. CDR3 bases: TGTGCCAGTAGTATAGATGGGCCGGCTAGCGGGAGGGGATCAGATACGCAGTATTTT.